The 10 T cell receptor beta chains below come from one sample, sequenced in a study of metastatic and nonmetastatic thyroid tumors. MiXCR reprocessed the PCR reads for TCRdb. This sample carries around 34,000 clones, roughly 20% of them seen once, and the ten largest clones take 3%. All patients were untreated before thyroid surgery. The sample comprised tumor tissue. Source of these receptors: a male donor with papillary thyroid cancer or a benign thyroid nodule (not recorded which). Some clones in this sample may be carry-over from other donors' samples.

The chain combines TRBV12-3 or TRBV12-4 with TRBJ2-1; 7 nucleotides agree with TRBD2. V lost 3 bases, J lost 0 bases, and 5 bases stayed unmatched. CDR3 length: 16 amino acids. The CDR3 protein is CASSFLAGDSYNEQFF. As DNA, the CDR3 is TGTGCCAGCAGTTTCTTAGCGGGCGACTCCTACAATGAGCAGTTCTTC.

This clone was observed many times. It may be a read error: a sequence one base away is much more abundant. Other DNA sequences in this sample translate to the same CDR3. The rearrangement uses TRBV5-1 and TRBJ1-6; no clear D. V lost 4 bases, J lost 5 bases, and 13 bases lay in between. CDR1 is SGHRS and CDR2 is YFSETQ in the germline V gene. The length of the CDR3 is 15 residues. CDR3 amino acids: CASSLGSIDNSPLHF. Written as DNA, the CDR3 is TGCGCCAGCAGCCTGGGTTCAATAGATAATTCACCCCTCCACTTT.

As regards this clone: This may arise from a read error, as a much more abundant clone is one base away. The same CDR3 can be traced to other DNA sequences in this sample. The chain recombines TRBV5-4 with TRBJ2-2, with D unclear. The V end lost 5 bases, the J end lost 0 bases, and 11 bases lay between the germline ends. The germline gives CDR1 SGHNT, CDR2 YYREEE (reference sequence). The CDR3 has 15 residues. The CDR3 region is CASSRGPSNTGELFF. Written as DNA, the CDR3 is TGTGCCAGCAGTCGCGGACCCTCGAACACCGGGGAGCTGTTTTTT.

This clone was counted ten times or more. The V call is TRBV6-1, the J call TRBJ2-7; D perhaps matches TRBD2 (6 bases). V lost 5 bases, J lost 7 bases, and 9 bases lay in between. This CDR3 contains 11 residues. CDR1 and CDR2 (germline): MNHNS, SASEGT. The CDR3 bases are TGTGCCAGCAGTCAAGGGAGGGAGCAGTACTTC. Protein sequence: CASSQGREQYF.

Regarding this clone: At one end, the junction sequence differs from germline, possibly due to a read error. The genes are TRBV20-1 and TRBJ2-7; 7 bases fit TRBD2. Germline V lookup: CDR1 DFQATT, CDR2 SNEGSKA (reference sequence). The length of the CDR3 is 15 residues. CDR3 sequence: CSARGWRAGEYEQYF. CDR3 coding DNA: TGCAGTGCCAGAGGGTGGAGGGCGGGAGAGTACGAGCAGTACTTC.

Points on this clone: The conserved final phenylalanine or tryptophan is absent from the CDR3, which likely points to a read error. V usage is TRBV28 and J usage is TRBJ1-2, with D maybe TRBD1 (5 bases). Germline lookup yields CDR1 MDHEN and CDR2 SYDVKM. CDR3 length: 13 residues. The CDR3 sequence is CASSFSDTYVYTS. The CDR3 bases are TGTGCCAGCAGTTTCTCGGACACCTATGTCTACACCTCC.

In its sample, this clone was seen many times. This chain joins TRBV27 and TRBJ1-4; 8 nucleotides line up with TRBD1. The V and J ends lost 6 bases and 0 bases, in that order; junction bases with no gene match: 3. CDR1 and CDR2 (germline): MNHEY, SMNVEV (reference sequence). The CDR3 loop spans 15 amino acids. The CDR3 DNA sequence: TGTGCCAGCAGACAGGGGGTTGCAACTAATGAAAAACTGTTTTTT. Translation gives CASRQGVATNEKLFF.

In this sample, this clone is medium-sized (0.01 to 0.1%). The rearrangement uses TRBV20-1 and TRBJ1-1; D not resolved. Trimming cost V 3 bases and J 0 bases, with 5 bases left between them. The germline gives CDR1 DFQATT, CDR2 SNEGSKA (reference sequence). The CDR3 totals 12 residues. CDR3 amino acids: CSASVVNTEAFF. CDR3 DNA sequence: TGCAGTGCTAGCGTGGTGAACACTGAAGCTTTCTTT.

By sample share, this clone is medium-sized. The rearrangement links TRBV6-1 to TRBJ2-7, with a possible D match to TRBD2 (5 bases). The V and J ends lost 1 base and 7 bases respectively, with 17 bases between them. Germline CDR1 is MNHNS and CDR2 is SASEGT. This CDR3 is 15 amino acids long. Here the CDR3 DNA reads TGTGCCAGCAGTGAAGGGACTCCTTTCTTCCTAGAGCAGTACTTC. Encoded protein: CASSEGTPFFLEQYF.

The CDR3 DNA reads as TGCGCCAGCAGCTTGGGGCAGGGGGCTGGTGGGGCCAACGTCCTGACTTTC. This sequence encodes CASSLGQGAGGANVLTF. V and J are TRBV5-1 and TRBJ2-6; 8 bases fit TRBD1. Trimming removed 0 bases from V and 3 bases from J; junction bases left unmatched: 5. CDR3 length: 17 residues. Germline V gene data show CDR1 as SGHRS and CDR2 as YFSETQ.